Presented here are 10 T cell receptor beta chains from one specimen sequenced in a study of brain T cells in children with intractable seizures. As for time point: blood from clinic visit 5 months post-surgery; TSC patient then seizure free. This table comes from immunoSEQ multiplex PCR, and its TCRdb copy is limited to in-frame clones, with some not included. The table shows about 320,000 clones, with approximately 93% occurring only once. Source: peripheral blood, taken approximately 5 months after surgery. The receptor set was obtained from a boy younger than two with tuberous sclerosis and intractable seizures.

V is TRBV6-1 and J is TRBJ1-1; D not certain. The CDR3 is 13 amino acids. V was clipped by 2 bases and J by 5 bases, with 9 bases between them. Looked up from germline, CDR1 is MNHNS and CDR2 is SASEGT. This CDR3 is CASSEHRGTEAFF. The CDR3 DNA sequence: TGTGCCAGCAGTGAACACAGAGGAACTGAAGCTTTCTTT.

The rearrangement links TRBV20-1 to TRBJ1-3; D is unresolved. V lost 6 bases and J 2 bases, leaving 5 bases between the germline ends. Germline CDR1 reads DFQATT; CDR2 reads SNEGSKA (reference sequence). This CDR3 is built from 11 residues. CDR3 sequence reads: CSAKTGNTIYF. In DNA form, the CDR3 reads TGCAGTGCCAAGACTGGAAACACCATATATTTT.

The chain is built from TRBV11-3 and TRBJ1-1, with D perhaps matching TRBD1 (5 bases). V was pared by 1 base and J by 6 bases, with 9 bases between. The CDR3 totals 13 residues. The germline V gene encodes CDR1 SGHNT and CDR2 YENEEA. The CDR3 DNA follows: TGTGCCAGCAGCTTAGTGGGGGATTCTGAAGCTTTCTTT. Its translation: CASSLVGDSEAFF.

This chain links TRBV19 with TRBJ1-1, with D perhaps matching TRBD1 (5 bases). This CDR3 spans 16 amino acids. Looked up from germline, CDR1 is LNHDA and CDR2 is SQIVND (reference sequence). Trimming pared 3 bases from V and 0 bases from J, leaving 14 bases between. The CDR3 nucleotides read TGTGCCAGTAGTATTTTTCGGAGGGGCATGAACACTGAAGCTTTCTTT. Its translation: CASSIFRRGMNTEAFF.

The chain couples TRBV7-8 to TRBJ1-3, with D hard to call. The germline CDR1 and CDR2 sequences are SGHVS and FQNEAQ. The CDR3 is 14 amino acids. The V and J ends lost 1 base and 4 bases respectively, with 8 bases between them. The CDR3 reads CASSLVGGGNTIYF. Here the CDR3 DNA reads TGTGCCAGCAGCTTAGTTGGCGGCGGAAACACCATATATTTT.

This clone was detected only once. The J gene is TRBJ2-2, the V gene TRBV29-1, with TRBD1 identical over 8 bases. Germline lookup yields CDR1 SQVTM and CDR2 ANQGSEA. This CDR3 has 12 amino acids. The V gene end was trimmed by 4 bases and the J gene end by 12 bases; junction bases not matched to a gene: 7. CDR3: CSVVQTRGQLFF. As DNA, the CDR3 is TGCAGCGTTGTTCAGACCAGGGGGCAGCTGTTTTTT.

This clone appeared a few times. V gene TRBV1 combines with J gene TRBJ1-3. TRBV1 is given as a pseudogene. The CDR3 spans 11 residues. The CDR3 is CTSSPGDTIYF. The CDR3 coding sequence is TGCACCAGCAGCCCAGGAGACACCATATATTTT.

The chain combines TRBV11-2 with TRBJ2-1; 11 bases line up with TRBD2. The CDR3 spans 15 residues. V lost 4 bases and J lost 5; bases outside the gene matches: 4. CDR1 is SGHAT and CDR2 is FQNNGV in the germline V gene. The CDR3 sequence: CASSSIAGGHNEQFF. Written as DNA, the CDR3 is TGTGCCAGCAGCTCCATAGCGGGGGGGCACAATGAGCAGTTCTTC.

The chain uses TRBV12-3 or TRBV12-4 and TRBJ1-3; D gene uncertain. The CDR3 consists of 13 residues. Trimming left V 6 bases short and J 0 bases short, with 6 bases between. In DNA, the CDR3 is TGTGCCAGCAGAGTAAGCTCTGGAAACACCATATATTTT. As protein: CASRVSSGNTIYF.

The V call is TRBV12-5, the J call TRBJ2-1; 9 positions match TRBD1. The CDR3 covers 14 residues. V lost 6 bases, J lost 6 bases, and 6 bases stayed unmatched. Germline CDR1 LGHNT, CDR2 FRNRAP. The CDR3 DNA reads as TGTGCTAGTGGGGGGGACAGGGACCCCAATGAGCAGTTCTTC. It codes for CASGGDRDPNEQFF. The variable domain in full, completed from reference TRBV12-5 and TRBJ2-1, reads DARVTQTPRHKVTEMGQEVTMRCQPILGHNTVFWYRQTMMQGLELLAYFRNRAPLDDSGMPKDRFSAEMPDATLATLKIQPSEPRDSAVYFCASGGDRDPNEQFFGPGTRLTVL.